This T cell receptor beta chain was obtained from a study of blood T cell repertoires in COVID-19. Study-wide context: The origin of the acute and convalescent COVID-19 samples was the United States, Italy and Spain. From T cells, B-cell-depleted T cells, or PBMCs came the material, which was cDNA or gDNA.

Source study methods: Amplification with reference gene primers provided the estimates of nucleated cell counts. TCRdb keeps only in-frame clones here, not all; method: immunoSEQ multiplex PCR. The D gene and trimming were derived from the DNA, and the V and J assignments and clone size from that table. Here the sample spans 30,000 to 40,000 clones, almost 85% being singletons. CDR3 size: 14 residues. Germline CDR1 and CDR2: WSHSY and SAAADI. V lost 6 bases and J lost 2; bases outside the gene matches: 4. Sequencing was done on a sample of peripheral blood. This TCR came from a human donor in a cohort sampled during active COVID-19. V usage is TRBV10-2 and J usage is TRBJ2-4, with 7 bases fitting TRBD1. CDR3 sequence: CASRAGGSKNIQYF. DNA of the CDR3: TGCGCCAGCAGGGCAGGGGGATCCAAAAACATTCAGTACTTC.